This TCR beta chain was profiled in a study of response to subunit inactivated influenza vaccine. In the case of this clonotype: Its antigen remains unidentified.

TCRdb re-derived calls from the RT-PCR reads in MiXCR, one entry per CDR3 protein. The sample holds 500,000 or so distinct CDR3 sequences; 16% are singletons and the top ten take less than 4%. Study-wide findings and caveats: Each seasonal influenza vaccination, the authors suggested, recruits few new T cells.

The CDR3 is made up of 14 amino acids. Trimming removed 6 bases at V and 2 bases at J, with 14 bases between. The germline V gene encodes CDR1 MNHEY and CDR2 SVGEGT. This sequence originates from a man aged 50-75 years who received an inactivated influenza vaccine. Material: CD4+ T cells sorted from PBMCs, obtained around 25 months after vaccination. The chain uses TRBV6-2 or TRBV6-3 and TRBJ2-7; perhaps TRBD2 as D (6 bases). The CDR3 sequence: CASREGTATYEQYF. CDR3 sequence (DNA): TGTGCCAGCAGGGAGGGGACGGCAACCTACGAGCAGTACTTC.